A single TCR beta chain is shown here with its context. This sample stems from a study of blood T cell repertoires in COVID-19. Some clones are missing from TCRdb's copy, which holds only in-frame ones; the method was immunoSEQ multiplex PCR. In the table there are about 61,000 clones, around nine tenths of which are singletons. This CDR3 region has 17 residues. The trim removed 7 bases at V and 3 bases at J, leaving 14 bases unmatched. CDR1 and CDR2 (germline): SGHRS, YFSETQ. The V gene is TRBV5-1, the J gene TRBJ2-1; 9 positions match TRBD2. Source material: peripheral blood. The receptor was isolated from a woman in her forties or fifties with active or convalescent COVID-19. Here the CDR3 DNA reads TGCGCCAGCGGACTAAAACCTAGCGGGACCTACTACAATGAGCAGTTCTTC. This encodes CASGLKPSGTYYNEQFF.